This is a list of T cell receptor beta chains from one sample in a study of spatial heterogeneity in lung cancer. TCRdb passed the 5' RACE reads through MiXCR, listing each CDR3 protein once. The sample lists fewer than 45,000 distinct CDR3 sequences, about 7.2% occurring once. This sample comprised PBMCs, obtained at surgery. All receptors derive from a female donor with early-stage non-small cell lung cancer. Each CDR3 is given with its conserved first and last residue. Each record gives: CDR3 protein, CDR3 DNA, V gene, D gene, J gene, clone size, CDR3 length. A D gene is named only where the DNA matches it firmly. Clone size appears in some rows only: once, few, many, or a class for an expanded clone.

CDR3: CASSATAQGAGELFF
DNA: TGTGCCAGCAGTGCAACCGCACAGGGGGCCGGGGAGCTGTTTTTT
V: TRBV6-1
D: TRBD1
J: TRBJ2-2
size: NA
length: 15

CDR3: CASRRSSGTYEQYF
DNA: TGTGCCAGCAGACGGTCTAGCGGGACCTACGAGCAGTACTTC
V: TRBV6-2/TRBV6-3
D: TRBD2
J: TRBJ2-7
size: many
length: 14

CDR3: CASSLTSGSTYEQYF
DNA: TGTGCCAGCAGCCTAACTTCGGGAAGTACCTACGAGCAGTACTTC
V: TRBV3-1
D: NA
J: TRBJ2-7
size: NA
length: 15

CDR3: CASSYSLAGVEQFF
DNA: TGTGCCAGCAGTTACTCTCTAGCGGGAGTTGAGCAGTTCTTC
V: TRBV6-2/TRBV6-3
D: TRBD2
J: TRBJ2-1
size: many
length: 14

CDR3: CASSIGGTYNEQFF
DNA: TGTGCCAGCAGTATTGGGGGGACCTACAATGAGCAGTTCTTC
V: TRBV27
D: NA
J: TRBJ2-1
size: many
length: 14

CDR3: CASRRWTGNGYTF
DNA: TGTGCCAGCAGGCGTTGGACAGGGAATGGCTACACCTTC
V: TRBV12-3/TRBV12-4
D: TRBD1
J: TRBJ1-2
size: NA
length: 13

CDR3: CASSFLGGSQTQYF
DNA: TGTGCCAGCAGCTTTTTGGGCGGGAGTCAGACCCAGTACTTC
V: TRBV7-2
D: TRBD2
J: TRBJ2-5
size: NA
length: 14

CDR3: CASSPHRGDYNEQFF
DNA: TGTGCCAGCAGCCCCCACCGTGGGGACTACAATGAGCAGTTCTTC
V: TRBV7-9
D: NA
J: TRBJ2-1
size: many
length: 15

CDR3: CASSLVGQGVDTQYF
DNA: TGCGCCAGCAGCTTGGTGGGACAGGGTGTAGATACGCAGTATTTT
V: TRBV5-1
D: TRBD1
J: TRBJ2-3
size: many
length: 15

CDR3: CASSPDRARGEQYF
DNA: TGTGCCAGCAGCCCGGACCGGGCCAGGGGTGAGCAGTACTTC
V: TRBV7-9
D: NA
J: TRBJ2-7
size: NA
length: 14

CDR3: CASSYSLQDNYEQYF
DNA: TGTGCCAGCAGTTACTCGCTACAGGACAACTACGAGCAGTACTTC
V: TRBV6-5
D: NA
J: TRBJ2-7
size: many
length: 15

CDR3: CASSYPAGGVQETQYF
DNA: TGTGCCAGCAGCTACCCAGCGGGGGGCGTACAAGAGACCCAGTACTTC
V: TRBV5-4
D: TRBD2
J: TRBJ2-5
size: many
length: 16

CDR3: CASMNSAYNEQFF
DNA: TGTGCCAGCATGAACTCGGCCTACAATGAGCAGTTCTTC
V: TRBV28
D: NA
J: TRBJ2-1
size: NA
length: 13

CDR3: CSAKGRPNTEAFF
DNA: TGCAGTGCTAAAGGACGGCCGAACACTGAAGCTTTCTTT
V: TRBV20-1
D: NA
J: TRBJ1-1
size: many
length: 13

CDR3: CASSSSGSYGYTF
DNA: TGTGCCAGCAGTTCGTCGGGGTCCTATGGCTACACCTTC
V: TRBV6-5
D: NA
J: TRBJ1-2
size: NA
length: 13